The TCR beta chain under discussion was sequenced for a study of blood T cell repertoires in COVID-19. Study in general: Donors in the United States, Italy and Spain gave samples during acute or convalescent COVID-19. Nucleic acid was either cDNA or gDNA, and it came from T cells, B-cell-depleted T cells, or PBMCs.

CDR3 length: 13 residues. CDR1 GTSNPN and CDR2 SVGIG come from the germline V gene (reference sequence). J was trimmed by 7 bases and V by 4 bases; bases with no gene match: 6. Clones were read by immunoSEQ multiplex PCR, and TCRdb kept only the in-frame ones, dropping some. Of around 200,000 clones listed, roughly 83% were seen once; the top ten hold 5% to 7%. Living in 24 US areas, the participants were between roughly 18 and 90 years of age. Participants' own reports of clinical history determined their cohort assignment. This TCR derives from a man aged 35-49 years with acute COVID-19. The source material was PBMCs or T cells enriched from blood (not recorded which). The V call is TRBV30, the J call TRBJ2-1, with 8 bases that match TRBD1. CDR3 amino acids: CAWTRTGWNEQFF. In DNA form, the CDR3 reads TGTGCCTGGACAAGGACAGGGTGGAATGAGCAGTTCTTC.